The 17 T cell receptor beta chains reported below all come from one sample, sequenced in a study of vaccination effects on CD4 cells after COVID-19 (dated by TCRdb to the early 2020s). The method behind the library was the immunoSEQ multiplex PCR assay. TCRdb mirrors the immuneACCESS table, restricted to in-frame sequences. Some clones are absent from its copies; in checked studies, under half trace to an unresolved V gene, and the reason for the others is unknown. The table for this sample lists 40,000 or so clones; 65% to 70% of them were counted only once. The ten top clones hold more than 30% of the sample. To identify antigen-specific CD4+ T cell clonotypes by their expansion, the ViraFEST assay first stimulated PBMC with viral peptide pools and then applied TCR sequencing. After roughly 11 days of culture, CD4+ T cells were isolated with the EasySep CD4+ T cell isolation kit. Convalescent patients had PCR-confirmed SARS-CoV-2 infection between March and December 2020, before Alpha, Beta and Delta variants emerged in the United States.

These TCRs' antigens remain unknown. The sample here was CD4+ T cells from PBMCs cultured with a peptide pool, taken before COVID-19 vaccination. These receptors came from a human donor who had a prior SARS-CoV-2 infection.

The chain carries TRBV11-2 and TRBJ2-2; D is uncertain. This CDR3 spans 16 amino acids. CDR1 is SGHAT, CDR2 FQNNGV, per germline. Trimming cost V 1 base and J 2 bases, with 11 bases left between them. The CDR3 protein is CASSLAFGSNTGELFF. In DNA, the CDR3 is TGTGCCAGCAGCTTAGCCTTTGGCAGCAACACCGGGGAGCTGTTTTTT.

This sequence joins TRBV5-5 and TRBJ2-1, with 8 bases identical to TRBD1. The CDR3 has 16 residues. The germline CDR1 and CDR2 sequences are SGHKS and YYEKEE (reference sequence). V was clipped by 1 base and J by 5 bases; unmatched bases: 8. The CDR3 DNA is TGTGCCAGCAGCTTGTTCCCGGGACAGGTAAACAATGAGCAGTTCTTC. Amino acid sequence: CASSLFPGQVNNEQFF. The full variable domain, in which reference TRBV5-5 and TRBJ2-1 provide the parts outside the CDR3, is DAGVTQSPTHLIKTRGQQVTLRCSPISGHKSVSWYQQVLGQGPQFIFQYYEKEERGRGNFPDRFSARQFPNYSSELNVNALLLGDSALYLCASSLFPGQVNNEQFFGPGTRLTVL.

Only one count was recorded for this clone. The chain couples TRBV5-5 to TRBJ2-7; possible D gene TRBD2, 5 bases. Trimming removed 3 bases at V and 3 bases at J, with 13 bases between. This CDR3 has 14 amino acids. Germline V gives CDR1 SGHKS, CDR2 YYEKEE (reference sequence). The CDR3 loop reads CASSSDYTLYEQYF. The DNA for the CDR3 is TGTGCCAGCAGCTCAGACTATACGCTCTACGAGCAGTACTTC.

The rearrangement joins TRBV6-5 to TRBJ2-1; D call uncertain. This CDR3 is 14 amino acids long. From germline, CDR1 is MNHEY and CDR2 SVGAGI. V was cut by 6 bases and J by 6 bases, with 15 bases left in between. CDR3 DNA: TGTGCCAGCAGCCTCAACCCCGTCGGCAATGAGCAGTTCTTC. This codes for CASSLNPVGNEQFF.

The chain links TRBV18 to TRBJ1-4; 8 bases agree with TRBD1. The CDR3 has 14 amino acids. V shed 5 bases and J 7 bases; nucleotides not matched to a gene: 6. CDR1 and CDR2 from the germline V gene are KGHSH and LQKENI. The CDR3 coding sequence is TGTGCCAGCTCAGAACAGGGGGGAGTTGAAAAACTGTTTTTT. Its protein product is CASSEQGGVEKLFF.

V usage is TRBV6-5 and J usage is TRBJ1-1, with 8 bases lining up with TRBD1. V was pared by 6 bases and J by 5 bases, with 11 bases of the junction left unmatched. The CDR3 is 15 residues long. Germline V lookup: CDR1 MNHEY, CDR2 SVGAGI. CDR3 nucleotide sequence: TGTGCCAGCAGCCACCACGTCGACAGGGGAACTGAAGCTTTCTTT. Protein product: CASSHHVDRGTEAFF.

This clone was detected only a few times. DNA of the CDR3: TGTGCCAGCAGTGAAGAGCGAGAGACCCAGTACTTC. Its translation: CASSEERETQYF. The chain links TRBV2 to TRBJ2-5, with D unclear. The CDR3 has 12 residues. Looked up from germline, CDR1 is SNHLY and CDR2 is FYNNEI. V was shortened by 1 base and J by 4 bases, with 4 bases between the two germline ends.

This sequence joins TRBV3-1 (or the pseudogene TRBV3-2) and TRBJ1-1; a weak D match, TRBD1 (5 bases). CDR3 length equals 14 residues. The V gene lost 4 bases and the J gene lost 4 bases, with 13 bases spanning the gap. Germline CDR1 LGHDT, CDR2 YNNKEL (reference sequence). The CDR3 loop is CASSPRGRGTEAFF. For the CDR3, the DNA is TGTGCCAGCAGCCCTCGGGGCCGTGGCACTGAAGCTTTCTTT.

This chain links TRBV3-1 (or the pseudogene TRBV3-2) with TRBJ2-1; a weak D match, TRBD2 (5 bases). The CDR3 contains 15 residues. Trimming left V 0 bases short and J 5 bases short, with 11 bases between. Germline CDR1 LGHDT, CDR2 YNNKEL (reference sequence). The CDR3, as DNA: TGTGCCAGCAGCCAAGAAGCGGCGGTGGACAATGAGCAGTTCTTC. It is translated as CASSQEAAVDNEQFF.

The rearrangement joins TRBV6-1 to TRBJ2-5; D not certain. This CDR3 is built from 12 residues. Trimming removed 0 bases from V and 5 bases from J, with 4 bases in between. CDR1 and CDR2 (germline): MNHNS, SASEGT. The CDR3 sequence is CASSEARETQYF. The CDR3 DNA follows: TGTGCCAGCAGTGAAGCCAGGGAGACCCAGTACTTC.

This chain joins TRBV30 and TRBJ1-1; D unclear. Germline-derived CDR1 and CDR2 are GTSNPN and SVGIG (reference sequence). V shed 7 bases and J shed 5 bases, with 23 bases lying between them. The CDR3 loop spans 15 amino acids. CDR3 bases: TGTGCCTCTTTGATGCAGCGGGCGAGCAAAACTGAAGCTTTCTTT. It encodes CASLMQRASKTEAFF. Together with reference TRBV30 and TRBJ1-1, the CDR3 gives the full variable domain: SQTIHQWPATLVQPVGSPLSLECTVEGTSNPNLYWYRQAAGRGLQLLFYSVGIGQISSEVPQNLSASRPQDRQFILSSKKLLLSDSGFYLCASLMQRASKTEAFFGQGTRLTVV.

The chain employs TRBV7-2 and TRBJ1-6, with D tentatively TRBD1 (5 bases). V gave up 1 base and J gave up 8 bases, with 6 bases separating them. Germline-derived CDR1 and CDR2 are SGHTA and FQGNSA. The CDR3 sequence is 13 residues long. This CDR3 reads CASSLDRYSPLHF. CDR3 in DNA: TGTGCCAGCAGCTTAGACAGGTATTCACCCCTCCACTTT.

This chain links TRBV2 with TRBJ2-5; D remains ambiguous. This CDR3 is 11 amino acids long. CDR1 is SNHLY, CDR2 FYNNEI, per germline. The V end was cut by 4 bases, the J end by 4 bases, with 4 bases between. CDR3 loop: CASSGGETQYF. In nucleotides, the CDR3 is TGTGCCAGCAGTGGGGGAGAGACCCAGTACTTC.

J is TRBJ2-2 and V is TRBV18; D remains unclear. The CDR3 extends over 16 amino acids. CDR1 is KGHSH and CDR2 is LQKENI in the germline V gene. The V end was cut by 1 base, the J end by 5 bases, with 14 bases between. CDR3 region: CASSPLVGSLTGELFF. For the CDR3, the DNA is TGTGCCAGCTCACCACTTGTCGGCAGTTTAACCGGGGAGCTGTTTTTT. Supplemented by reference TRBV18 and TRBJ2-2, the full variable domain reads NAGVMQNPRHLVRRRGQEARLRCSPMKGHSHVYWYRQLPEEGLKFMVYLQKENIIDESGMPKERFSAEFPKEGPSILRIQQVVRGDSAAYFCASSPLVGSLTGELFFGEGSRLTVL.

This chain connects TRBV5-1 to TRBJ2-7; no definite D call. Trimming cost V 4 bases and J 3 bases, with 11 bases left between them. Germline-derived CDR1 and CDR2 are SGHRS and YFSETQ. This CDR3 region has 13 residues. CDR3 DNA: TGCGCCAGCAGCGATGGACGGAACTACGAGCAGTACTTC. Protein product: CASSDGRNYEQYF.

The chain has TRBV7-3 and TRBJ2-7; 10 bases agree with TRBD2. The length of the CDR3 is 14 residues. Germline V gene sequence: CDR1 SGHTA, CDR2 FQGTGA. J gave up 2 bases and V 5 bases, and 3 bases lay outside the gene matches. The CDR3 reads CASSILAGPYEQYF. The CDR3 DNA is TGTGCCAGCAGCATACTAGCGGGACCCTACGAGCAGTACTTC.

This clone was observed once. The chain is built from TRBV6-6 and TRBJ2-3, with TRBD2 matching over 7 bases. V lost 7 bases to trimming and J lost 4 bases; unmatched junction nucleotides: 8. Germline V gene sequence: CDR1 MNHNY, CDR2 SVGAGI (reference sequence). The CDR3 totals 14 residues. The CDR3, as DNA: TGTGCCAGCACCCCTACGGGGGGTGCAGATACGCAGTATTTT. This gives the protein CASTPTGGADTQYF.